The TCR beta chain under discussion was sequenced for a study of T cell clonotyping in hematopoietic cell transplantation. Study-level points and caveats: Recipient TCR diversity dropped after transplant; expanded clonotypes rose from day 30 to 180.

As for this clone: Its antigen is currently unknown.

Recipient blood drawn about 28 days pretransplant and days 30, 100, 180 after. The CDR3 sequence is 14 residues long. CDR1 GTSNPN and CDR2 SVGIG come from the germline V gene (reference sequence). J lost 2 bases, V lost 7 bases, and 10 bases had no gene match. Here immunoSEQ multiplex PCR was the method, and the copy in TCRdb shows in-frame clones only, minus some. The sample includes about 10,000 clones, around four fifths seen only once; the top ten take approximately 9%. The sequencing here drew on PBMCs, taken 30 days after allogeneic stem cell transplant. The source of this sequence is a female patient aged 40-50 years who had an allogeneic stem cell transplant from a related donor, so T cells may come from the graft donor. Some clones in this sample may be carry-over from other donors' samples. J is TRBJ2-5 and V is TRBV30; 7 bases are shared with TRBD1. Here the CDR3 DNA reads TGTGCCTCCTACCTCGGGACAGAGCAAGAGACCCAGTACTTC. Its translation is CASYLGTEQETQYF.